Following are 13 T cell receptor beta chains from one sample sequenced in a study of T cell repertoires in cytomegalovirus infection. TCRdb ran MiXCR on the reads and lists one entry per CDR3 protein. The profile covers fewer than 550,000 distinct CDR3 sequences, with about 11% appearing a single time and 10% to 13% taken by the ten largest. The specimen sequenced was PBMCs. These receptors all stem from a human donor in good health (CMV status not recorded). Some clones in this sample may be carry-over from other donors' samples.

This clonotype has at least ten counts. The chain is built from TRBV4-2 and TRBJ2-2; 13 bases are shared with TRBD2. Trimming cost V 0 bases and J 5 bases; bases outside gene matches: 9. The germline V gene encodes CDR1 LGHNA and CDR2 YNFKEQ. The CDR3 spans 19 residues. The CDR3 protein is CASSQDSLAGGIRTGELFF. Here the CDR3 DNA reads TGTGCCAGCAGCCAAGATTCACTAGCGGGAGGGATAAGGACCGGGGAGCTGTTTTTT.

This clonotype has just a few counts. This chain links TRBV14 with TRBJ1-1; D is unresolved. Trimming left V 4 bases short and J 6 bases short, with 12 bases between. The CDR3 contains 13 residues. From germline, CDR1 is SGHDN and CDR2 FVKESK. In DNA, the CDR3 is TGTGCCAGCAGCCCGCTCGAAAAGCCTGAAGCTTTCTTT. This gives the protein CASSPLEKPEAFF.

This clonotype was detected only a few times. The V gene is TRBV20-1, the J gene TRBJ1-6, with a weak D call TRBD1 (5 bases). The CDR3 sequence is 17 residues long. Between the trimmed V and J ends, which lost 0 bases and 6 bases, there was a span of 18 bases. Germline V gives CDR1 DFQATT, CDR2 SNEGSKA (reference sequence). The CDR3 nucleotides are TGCAGTGCTAGAGATCCGTCGGGAGGGGCTCTTAATTCACCCCTCCACTTT. It codes for CSARDPSGGALNSPLHF.

The CDR3 protein is CASSVRQTGEVGYTF. CDR3 nucleotide sequence: TGTGCCAGCAGCGTGAGGCAGACAGGGGAGGTTGGCTACACCTTC. This sequence joins TRBV5-3 and TRBJ1-2; 8 bases fit TRBD1. TRBV5-3 is recorded as an ORF, its role being uncertain. The CDR3 covers 15 residues. V shed 8 bases, J shed 7 bases, and the junction held 16 bases outside the gene matches.

This clonotype was seen at least ten times. V gene TRBV6-5 combines with J gene TRBJ2-2; 12 bases fit TRBD2. V gave up 0 bases and J gave up 5 bases; unmatched junction bases: 1. This CDR3 spans 16 amino acids. Germline V gene data show CDR1 as MNHEY and CDR2 as SVGAGI. CDR3 sequence reads: CASSYSGTSGTGELFF. CDR3 DNA: TGTGCCAGCAGTTACTCAGGGACTAGCGGGACCGGGGAGCTGTTTTTT.

This clonotype was counted at least ten times. J is TRBJ2-7 and V is TRBV7-9; TRBD2 aligns across 13 bases. Germline V gene lookup returns CDR1 SEHNR and CDR2 FQNEAQ (reference sequence). The CDR3 length is 16 residues. V gave up 6 bases and J gave up 7 bases; unmatched junction bases: 12. For the CDR3, the DNA is TGTGCCAGCAGAAAAGGCGGGACTAGCGGGATGAAAGAGCAGTACTTC. This translates into CASRKGGTSGMKEQYF. Full variable domain (rest looked up from reference TRBV7-9 and TRBJ2-7): DTGVSQNPRHKITKRGQNVTFRCDPISEHNRLYWYRQTLGQGPEFLTYFQNEAQLEKSRLLSDRFSAERPKGSFSTLEIQRTEQGDSAMYLCASRKGGTSGMKEQYFGPGTRLTVT.

This clonotype came up many times. The rearrangement links TRBV27 to TRBJ2-3; D possibly matches TRBD1 or TRBD2 (7 bases each). Trimming pared 0 bases from V and 11 bases from J, leaving 12 bases between. Germline values: CDR1 MNHEY, CDR2 SMNVEV (reference sequence). This CDR3 is built from 13 residues. The CDR3 DNA is TGTGCCAGCAGTTTATCCCAGGGGGGGGAGCAGTATTTT. Encoded protein: CASSLSQGGEQYF.

There are many counts of this clonotype. The genes are TRBV19 and TRBJ1-5, with TRBD1 identical over 7 bases. The germline CDR1 and CDR2 sequences are LNHDA and SQIVND (reference sequence). Trimming cost V 7 bases and J 4 bases; bases outside gene matches: 7. The CDR3 totals 14 residues. This chain's CDR3 is CASNDRVRNQPQHF. CDR3 DNA sequence: TGTGCCAGTAACGACAGGGTGAGGAATCAGCCCCAGCATTTT.

This clonotype was detected many times. V usage is TRBV2 and J usage is TRBJ2-3, with 14 bases identical to TRBD2. V shed 6 bases and J 6 bases; nucleotides not matched to a gene: 8. CDR1 SNHLY and CDR2 FYNNEI come from the germline V gene. The CDR3 extends over 16 amino acids. CDR3 in amino acids: CASSPGLAGGEDTQYF. The CDR3 DNA reads as TGTGCCAGCAGCCCCGGACTAGCGGGAGGAGAGGATACGCAGTATTTT.

The sample holds many counts of this clonotype. The chain employs TRBV12-3 or TRBV12-4 and TRBJ1-5, with TRBD1 identical over 7 bases. The J segment lost 3 bases and the V segment lost 2 bases, leaving 4 bases of the junction unmatched. The CDR3 contains 15 residues. CDR3 protein: CASSLKGAFNQPQHF. The CDR3, as DNA: TGTGCCAGCAGTTTAAAGGGGGCTTTCAATCAGCCCCAGCATTTT.

Many counts were recorded for this clonotype. J is TRBJ1-2 and V is TRBV29-1, with D possibly matching TRBD1 (5 bases). Deletions cut 4 bases from V and 4 bases from J, with 7 bases between. The length of the CDR3 is 11 residues. CDR1 is SQVTM, CDR2 ANQGSEA, per germline. The DNA for the CDR3 is TGCAGCGTTGGGGGACTCTATGGCTACACCTTC. Amino acids: CSVGGLYGYTF. The whole variable domain, remainder taken from reference TRBV29-1 and TRBJ1-2, is SAVISQKPSRDICQRGTSLTIQCQVDSQVTMMFWYRQQPGQSLTLIATANQGSEATYESGFVIDKFPISRPNLTFSTLTVSNMSPEDSSIYLCSVGGLYGYTFGSGTRLTVV.

This clonotype was counted at least ten times. The chain uses TRBV27 and TRBJ1-4; D uncertain. The CDR3 has 15 residues. V was shortened by 5 bases and J by 6 bases, with 16 bases between the two germline ends. CDR1 MNHEY and CDR2 SMNVEV come from the germline V gene (reference sequence). For the CDR3, the DNA is TGTGCCAGCAGTCAATTCGGGCTGAGGGATGAAAAACTGTTTTTT. Its protein is CASSQFGLRDEKLFF.

The chain combines TRBV6-2 or TRBV6-3 with TRBJ2-1; D call uncertain. CDR1 and CDR2 (germline): MNHEY, SVGEGT. V lost 2 bases and J 6 bases, leaving 5 bases between the germline ends. The CDR3 covers 12 residues. CDR3: CASSYSPNEQFF. The DNA of the CDR3 is TGTGCCAGCAGTTACAGCCCCAATGAGCAGTTCTTC.